These 24 T cell receptor beta chains share one sample of origin, sequenced in a study of vaccination and CD4 T cells after COVID-19. Scientists ran DNA taken from cultured CD4+ T cells through the Oncomine TCR Beta short-read assay for sequencing. TCRdb re-analysed the PCR reads in MiXCR, keeping a single row per CDR3 protein. This table holds some 18,000 distinct CDR3 sequences, over 75% found once. As to treatment: approximately 10-day PBMC culture with coronavirus spike peptide pools or control peptides (ViraFEST assay). These TCRs' antigens remain unknown. Sequenced here: CD4+ T cells from blood, cultured in vitro, sampled after SARS-CoV-2 vaccination. The receptors were gathered from a human donor who received a COVID-19 vaccine.

The genes are TRBV2 and TRBJ1-4, with a possible D match to TRBD1 (6 bases). CDR3 size: 14 residues. V was trimmed by 7 bases and J by 7 bases, leaving 16 bases between them. CDR1 is SNHLY and CDR2 is FYNNEI in the germline V gene. CDR3 loop: CASIRDITFEKLFF. CDR3 in DNA: TGTGCCAGCATTAGGGACATAACCTTTGAAAAACTGTTTTTT.

The chain recombines TRBV12-3 or TRBV12-4 with TRBJ1-2, with a tentative D call TRBD1 (6 bases). V was cut by 2 bases and J by 8 bases, with 6 bases left in between. The CDR3 loop spans 11 amino acids. The CDR3 DNA sequence: TGTGCCAGCAGTTTACAGGGGGGCTACACCTTC. The encoded protein is CASSLQGGYTF.

The gene calls are TRBV5-1 and TRBJ1-3, with D uncertain. Between the trimmed V and J ends, which lost 0 bases and 0 bases, there was a span of 10 bases. Germline CDR1 SGHRS, CDR2 YFSETQ. This CDR3 has 16 residues. The CDR3 DNA sequence: TGCGCCAGCAGCTTGGGCTCTGGTATCTCTGGAAACACCATATATTTT. It yields the protein CASSLGSGISGNTIYF.

The CDR3, as DNA: TGTGCCAGCAGCTTAGCAGGGGGCTGGAACACCGGGGAGCTGTTTTTT. This gives the protein CASSLAGGWNTGELFF. The V gene is TRBV7-2, the J gene TRBJ2-2, with 7 positions matching TRBD1. The CDR3 is 16 residues long. V trimming: 0 bases; J trimming: 1 base; junction bases outside the gene matches: 2. The germline V gene has CDR1 SGHTA and CDR2 FQGNSA.

CDR3 sequence (DNA): TGCGCCAGCAGTGAGACAGGGAGGGGCACTGAAGCTTTCTTT. Translated: CASSETGRGTEAFF. V and J are TRBV10-1 and TRBJ1-1; possible D gene TRBD1, 6 bases. The CDR3 spans 14 residues. V was shortened by 2 bases and J by 4 bases, with 11 bases between the two germline ends. From germline, CDR1 is WNHNN and CDR2 SYGVQD (reference sequence).

This rearrangement joins TRBV7-2 to TRBJ2-1; D remains ambiguous. The germline V gene encodes CDR1 SGHTA and CDR2 FQGNSA. The length of the CDR3 is 11 residues. V lost 7 bases to trimming and J lost 3 bases, with 4 bases between them. DNA of the CDR3: TGTGCCAGCACCCGCTACAATGAGCAGTTCTTC. Protein sequence: CASTRYNEQFF.

In this sample, this clonotype turned up once. This chain connects TRBV5-1 to TRBJ2-7; D tentatively reads TRBD1 or TRBD2 (5 bases each). V was shortened by 0 bases and J by 2 bases, with 12 bases between the two germline ends. The CDR3 extends over 15 amino acids. Germline loops: CDR1 SGHRS, CDR2 YFSETQ. The CDR3 loop reads CASSLGGASTYEQYF. As DNA, the CDR3 is TGCGCCAGCAGCTTGGGAGGGGCCTCTACCTACGAGCAGTACTTC.

The rearrangement uses TRBV20-1 and TRBJ1-2; D remains ambiguous. Germline values: CDR1 DFQATT, CDR2 SNEGSKA (reference sequence). The CDR3 loop spans 11 amino acids. V shed 6 bases and J shed 3 bases, with 8 bases lying between them. The CDR3: CSAPSDYGYTF. DNA for the CDR3: TGCAGTGCCCCATCAGACTATGGCTACACCTTC.

The chain combines TRBV12-3 or TRBV12-4 with TRBJ1-3; TRBD1 matches 9 bases. The CDR3 length is 14 residues. The trim removed 5 bases at V and 4 bases at J, leaving 3 bases unmatched. CDR3 residues: CASSRTGEGNTIYF. CDR3 nucleotide sequence: TGTGCCAGCAGTCGGACAGGGGAAGGAAACACCATATATTTT.

V usage is TRBV6-1 and J usage is TRBJ2-5; D is ambiguous. The germline V gene encodes CDR1 MNHNS and CDR2 SASEGT. V lost 8 bases, J lost 5 bases, and 9 bases lay in between. There are 11 residues in the CDR3. The chain's CDR3 is CASSPLETQYF. CDR3 nucleotides: TGTGCCAGCTCTCCCCTGGAGACCCAGTACTTC.

The chain links TRBV21-1 to TRBJ1-6. TRBV21-1 is classified as a pseudogene. There are 22 residues in the CDR3. As DNA, the CDR3 is TGTGCCAGCAGGATGGGGGTTGGGTCTGAGGGGCCCGAATCCTCCTATAATTCACCCCTCCACTTT. The encoded protein is CASRMGVGSEGPESSYNSPLHF.

The chain combines TRBV7-8 with TRBJ1-2; 7 nucleotides match TRBD1. CDR3 length: 15 residues. CDR1 SGHVS and CDR2 FQNEAQ come from the germline V gene. Losses at the gene ends were 1 base for V and 8 bases for J; bases not matched to a gene: 10. The CDR3 region is CASSLVRDREEGYTF. The CDR3 region has the DNA TGTGCCAGCAGCTTAGTAAGAGACAGGGAGGAGGGCTACACCTTC.

This clonotype was found a few times. The J gene is TRBJ2-7, the V gene TRBV5-1; D perhaps matches TRBD2 (5 bases). Germline V lookup: CDR1 SGHRS, CDR2 YFSETQ. V shed 4 bases and J shed 0 bases, with 17 bases lying between them. CDR3 length: 16 residues. CDR3 region: CASSLEGFISSYEQYF. The CDR3 coding sequence is TGCGCCAGCAGCCTCGAGGGATTTATTAGCTCCTACGAGCAGTACTTC.

This clonotype is a singleton in its sample. The V and J genes are TRBV6-1 and TRBJ1-2, with no clear D. Trimming stripped 0 bases from V and 13 bases from J, with 15 bases between. In germline, CDR1 is MNHNS, CDR2 SASEGT. The CDR3 covers 13 residues. In DNA, the CDR3 is TGTGCCAGCAGTGAAGCATCCACCAGGCCCGCCACCTTC. Residues: CASSEASTRPATF.

The J gene is TRBJ2-5, the V gene TRBV6-1; D remains ambiguous. Germline assignment: CDR1 MNHNS and CDR2 SASEGT. Deletions cut 6 bases from V and 3 bases from J, with 14 bases between. The CDR3 extends over 14 amino acids. The CDR3 loop reads CASRTWGREETQYF. The CDR3 DNA reads TGTGCCAGCAGAACCTGGGGAAGGGAAGAGACCCAGTACTTC.

A few counts support this clonotype. This chain joins TRBV7-9 and TRBJ1-5; the D is unclear. V lost 5 bases to trimming and J lost 6 bases, with 14 bases between them. Germline V CDR1 and CDR2: SEHNR, FQNEAQ (reference sequence). The CDR3 spans 14 residues. CDR3 DNA sequence: TGTGCCAGCAGCCAATTAGGGATCGTTCAGCCCCAGCATTTT. As protein: CASSQLGIVQPQHF. Complete variable domain (other parts from reference TRBV7-9 and TRBJ1-5): DTGVSQNPRHKITKRGQNVTFRCDPISEHNRLYWYRQTLGQGPEFLTYFQNEAQLEKSRLLSDRFSAERPKGSFSTLEIQRTEQGDSAMYLCASSQLGIVQPQHFGDGTRLSIL.

The gene calls are TRBV7-2 and TRBJ2-1; TRBD2 matches 9 bases. The CDR3 runs to 16 residues. CDR1 is SGHTA, CDR2 FQGNSA, per germline. V lost 6 bases to trimming and J lost 2 bases; unmatched junction nucleotides: 8. The CDR3: CASSPSGTLTYNEQFF. CDR3 nucleotide sequence: TGTGCCAGCAGTCCTAGCGGGACTTTAACCTACAATGAGCAGTTCTTC. Complete variable domain (other parts from reference TRBV7-2 and TRBJ2-1): GAGVSQSPSNKVTEKGKDVELRCDPISGHTALYWYRQSLGQGLEFLIYFQGNSAPDKSGLPSDRFSAERTGGSVSTLTIQRTQQEDSAVYLCASSPSGTLTYNEQFFGPGTRLTVL.

The chain combines TRBV19 with TRBJ1-2, with 8 bases aligning to TRBD1. Germline V gene data show CDR1 as LNHDA and CDR2 as SQIVND (reference sequence). V was pared by 3 bases and J by 4 bases, with 1 base of the junction left unmatched. CDR3 length: 13 amino acids. The chain's CDR3 is CASSITGGYGYTF. The CDR3 DNA sequence: TGTGCCAGTAGTATTACAGGGGGCTATGGCTACACCTTC.

This clonotype showed up just a few times. The J gene is TRBJ2-5, the V gene TRBV12-5; D may be TRBD1 (6 bases). V lost 0 bases, J lost 4 bases, and 24 bases lay in between. Germline CDR1 LGHNT, CDR2 FRNRAP. CDR3 length equals 19 residues. As DNA, the CDR3 is TGTGCTAGTGGTTTGGTCCCCGACGGCAAGACAGGAGGAAGAGAGACCCAGTACTTC. The encoded protein is CASGLVPDGKTGGRETQYF.

This sequence joins TRBV25-1 and TRBJ1-2; D is undetermined. V was clipped by 7 bases and J by 3 bases, with 15 bases between them. The CDR3 has 14 amino acids. Germline CDR1 and CDR2: MGHDK and SYGVNS. CDR3 sequence reads: CASTSDGLHYGYTF. For the CDR3, the DNA is TGTGCCAGCACCTCGGACGGACTTCACTATGGCTACACCTTC.

The chain carries TRBV20-1 and TRBJ2-5; 8 bases agree with TRBD2. This CDR3 has 18 residues. J gave up 4 bases and V 3 bases, and 19 bases lay outside the gene matches. Per the germline V gene, CDR1 is DFQATT and CDR2 is SNEGSKA (reference sequence). The CDR3 reads CSASPVRPGGGFPETQYF. In DNA, the CDR3 is TGCAGTGCTAGTCCAGTGCGGCCGGGCGGGGGGTTTCCAGAGACCCAGTACTTC.

The V call is TRBV7-9, the J call TRBJ1-1; tentative D call: TRBD1 (6 bases). Germline-derived CDR1 and CDR2 are SEHNR and FQNEAQ (reference sequence). The CDR3 consists of 18 residues. Deletions cut 1 base from V and 5 bases from J, with 23 bases between. The CDR3, as DNA: TGTGCCAGCAGCTTAGATCGGGGGTCGGGTGGGGGGCTGACTGAAGCTTTCTTT. Translation gives CASSLDRGSGGGLTEAFF.

J is TRBJ2-1 and V is TRBV20-1, with 7 nucleotides matching TRBD1. V trimming: 7 bases; J trimming: 3 bases; junction bases outside the gene matches: 9. This CDR3 is 14 amino acids long. CDR1 is DFQATT, CDR2 SNEGSKA, per germline (reference sequence). The CDR3 DNA follows: TGCAGTGGTTACGGGACAGCGTACTACAATGAGCAGTTCTTC. Amino acids: CSGYGTAYYNEQFF.

The chain uses TRBV10-1 and TRBJ2-3, with a tentative D call TRBD2 (5 bases). CDR1 is WNHNN, CDR2 SYGVQD, per germline (reference sequence). This CDR3 is built from 15 residues. Trimming removed 2 bases at V and 2 bases at J, with 11 bases between. CDR3 residues: CASSEIRGYTDTQYF. Written as DNA, the CDR3 is TGCGCCAGCAGTGAGATCCGGGGTTACACAGATACGCAGTATTTT.